Detailed here is one T cell receptor (beta chain). Vbeta (60) and Jbeta (13) primers were used in the PCR. Assay used: immunoSEQ multiplex PCR; TCRdb lists only in-frame clones, some missing. The sample holds about 210,000 clones; approximately 79% are singletons and the top ten take 1.5% to 2%. Trimming took off 1 base at V and 3 bases at J, with 10 bases between the two ends. The CDR3 loop spans 15 amino acids. Germline CDR1 is SGHTA and CDR2 is FQGNSA. The data derive from a study of cytomegalovirus exposure and HLA in healthy donors. The chain carries TRBV7-2 and TRBJ1-5; weak D call: TRBD1 (5 bases). The TCR comes from a male donor in good health and CMV-seronegative. Sequencing was carried out using PBMCs. The CDR3 DNA follows: TGTGCCAGCAGCTTAGATCCGGGGGTCAATCAGCCCCAGCATTTT. Amino acid sequence: CASSLDPGVNQPQHF.